The rows below give T cell receptor beta chains drawn from one sample of a study of T-cell memory formation after mild COVID-19. TCRdb processed the 5' RACE reads anew with MiXCR; each CDR3 protein has one entry. The table records about 130,000 distinct CDR3 sequences, approximately 15% of them present only once. Sequencing was done on a sample of PBMCs or a T cell subset sorted from them (not recorded which). The receptors here all came from a man aged 18-30 years who had mild COVID-19 (a few samples of this study predate the infection). Cell type and time point are not known. Both conserved end residues are part of each CDR3. A D gene is named only where the DNA matches it firmly. Rows give clone size only sometimes, using once, few, many, or a class for an expanded clone.

J: TRBJ2-1
size: many
V: TRBV12-3/TRBV12-4
D: .
CDR3: CASSLNPNFNEQFF
DNA: TGTGCCAGCAGTTTAAATCCCAACTTCAATGAGCAGTTCTTC

J: TRBJ2-1
size: few
V: TRBV7-2
D: TRBD2
CDR3: CASSRRAGGSYNEQFF
DNA: TGTGCCAGCAGCCGAAGGGCGGGGGGCTCCTACAATGAGCAGTTCTTC

J: TRBJ1-6
size: .
V: TRBV7-2
D: .
CDR3: CASSFRSNNSPLHF
DNA: TGTGCCAGCAGCTTTAGAAGCAATAATTCACCCCTCCACTTT

J: TRBJ1-2
size: few
V: TRBV5-6
D: .
CDR3: CASSPAQGSSAYGYTF
DNA: TGTGCCAGCAGCCCAGCCCAGGGTAGCTCGGCCTATGGCTACACCTTC

J: TRBJ2-5
size: few
V: TRBV15
D: TRBD2
CDR3: CATSRARLAGTETQYF
DNA: TGTGCCACCAGCAGGGCGCGACTAGCGGGAACGGAGACCCAGTACTTC

J: TRBJ2-4
size: few
V: TRBV24-1
D: .
CDR3: CATSDDRDIQYF
DNA: TGTGCCACCAGTGACGATAGGGACATTCAGTACTTC

J: TRBJ1-2
size: .
V: TRBV12-3/TRBV12-4
D: .
CDR3: CASSERNRVVNGYTF
DNA: TGTGCCAGCAGTGAGAGAAACAGGGTTGTAAACGGCTACACCTTC

J: TRBJ1-1
size: .
V: TRBV10-3
D: .
CDR3: CAISELLGDRGEAFF
DNA: TGTGCCATCAGTGAGCTCCTTGGGGACCGTGGTGAAGCTTTCTTT

J: TRBJ2-4
size: few
V: TRBV10-2
D: .
CDR3: CASSETWDIQYF
DNA: TGCGCCAGCAGTGAGACGTGGGACATTCAGTACTTC

J: TRBJ2-7
size: .
V: TRBV5-5
D: TRBD1
CDR3: CASSWDRVVDEQYF
DNA: TGTGCCAGCAGCTGGGACAGGGTTGTTGACGAGCAGTACTTC

J: TRBJ2-5
size: few
V: TRBV29-1
D: TRBD1
CDR3: CSVSRQGQETQYF
DNA: TGCAGCGTTTCCCGACAGGGCCAAGAGACCCAGTACTTC

J: TRBJ2-5
size: few
V: TRBV5-1
D: TRBD1
CDR3: CASSLLTGGQETQYF
DNA: TGCGCCAGCAGCTTGTTAACAGGGGGCCAAGAGACCCAGTACTTC

J: TRBJ2-6
size: once
V: TRBV12-3/TRBV12-4
D: .
CDR3: CASSLGVTGANVLTF
DNA: TGTGCCAGCTCCCTGGGGGTGACTGGGGCCAACGTCCTGACTTTC

J: TRBJ2-2
size: few
V: TRBV28
D: .
CDR3: CASRTGNTGELFF
DNA: TGTGCCAGCAGGACAGGTAACACCGGGGAGCTGTTTTTT

J: TRBJ2-5
size: .
V: TRBV20-1
D: .
CDR3: CSAILGASQETQYF
DNA: TGCAGTGCTATATTGGGAGCGTCTCAAGAGACCCAGTACTTC

J: TRBJ2-3
size: .
V: TRBV7-3
D: .
CDR3: CASSPPGGGSTDTQYF
DNA: TGTGCCAGCAGCCCACCAGGAGGGGGAAGCACAGATACGCAGTATTTT

J: TRBJ2-3
size: .
V: TRBV4-2
D: .
CDR3: CASSPGGRRGQDTQYF
DNA: TGTGCCAGCAGCCCCGGGGGCCGGCGGGGGCAAGATACGCAGTATTTT

J: TRBJ2-3
size: .
V: TRBV18
D: .
CDR3: CASSPPRGQSTDTQYF
DNA: TGTGCCAGCTCACCACCGCGCGGGCAAAGCACAGATACGCAGTATTTT

J: TRBJ1-4
size: .
V: TRBV10-3
D: .
CDR3: CAISESAGWNEKLFF
DNA: TGTGCCATCAGTGAGTCCGCAGGGTGGAATGAAAAACTGTTTTTT

J: TRBJ2-7
size: few
V: TRBV29-1
D: TRBD1
CDR3: CSAGTGGQQYF
DNA: TGCAGCGCAGGGACAGGGGGCCAGCAGTACTTC

J: TRBJ2-7
size: few
V: TRBV7-2
D: TRBD2
CDR3: CASSSGLAGGEQYF
DNA: TGTGCCAGCAGCTCGGGACTAGCGGGGGGCGAGCAGTACTTC

J: TRBJ1-2
size: .
V: TRBV12-3/TRBV12-4
D: TRBD1
CDR3: CASSLRQGGSYGYTF
DNA: TGTGCCAGCAGCCTCCGACAGGGCGGCAGCTATGGCTACACCTTC

J: TRBJ2-7
size: .
V: TRBV18
D: TRBD2
CDR3: CASSPQGSGGSYEQYF
DNA: TGTGCCAGCTCACCCCAAGGGTCGGGGGGTTCGTACGAGCAGTACTTC

J: TRBJ1-6
size: .
V: TRBV20-1
D: TRBD1
CDR3: CSASTGTVNSPLHF
DNA: TGCAGTGCTAGCACCGGGACAGTGAATTCACCCCTCCACTTT

J: TRBJ2-1
size: .
V: TRBV7-8
D: .
CDR3: CASSAGVSGNNEQFF
DNA: TGTGCCAGCAGCGCTGGCGTATCCGGAAACAATGAGCAGTTCTTC

J: TRBJ2-7
size: .
V: TRBV5-1
D: TRBD1
CDR3: CASSLDSRGIDEQYF
DNA: TGCGCCAGCAGCTTGGATTCCAGGGGGATAGACGAGCAGTACTTC

J: TRBJ1-5
size: .
V: TRBV6-6
D: .
CDR3: CASSQRGAGRPQHF
DNA: TGTGCCAGCAGCCAAAGGGGGGCAGGGAGGCCCCAGCATTTT

J: TRBJ2-3
size: .
V: TRBV4-3
D: .
CDR3: CASSQDGLPTQYF
DNA: TGCGCCAGCAGCCAGGACGGACTACCGACGCAGTATTTT

J: TRBJ2-3
size: .
V: TRBV7-2
D: .
CDR3: CASSRTHRDTKYF
DNA: TGTGCCAGCAGCCGCACCCACCGGGATACGAAGTATTTT

J: TRBJ2-3
size: .
V: TRBV20-1
D: TRBD2
CDR3: CSAAKSGGRRTDTQYF
DNA: TGCAGTGCTGCTAAAAGCGGGGGGAGGCGCACAGATACGCAGTATTTT

J: TRBJ2-2
size: few
V: TRBV30
D: TRBD1
CDR3: CAWGGQLTGELFF
DNA: TGTGCCTGGGGGGGACAGTTAACCGGGGAGCTGTTTTTT

J: TRBJ2-1
size: few
V: TRBV5-1
D: .
CDR3: CASSLLGDQDREQFF
DNA: TGCGCCAGCAGCTTGCTGGGAGATCAAGACAGAGAGCAGTTCTTC

J: TRBJ2-1
size: .
V: TRBV2
D: TRBD2
CDR3: CASSVAGGRGEQFF
DNA: TGTGCCAGCAGTGTAGCGGGGGGGCGCGGTGAGCAGTTCTTC

J: TRBJ2-3
size: .
V: TRBV7-2
D: TRBD2
CDR3: CASSRTSGGIGTDTQYF
DNA: TGTGCCAGCAGCAGAACTAGCGGGGGGATCGGAACAGATACGCAGTATTTT

J: TRBJ2-1
size: few
V: TRBV7-3
D: .
CDR3: CASSPRSGGNEQFF
DNA: TGTGCCAGCAGCCCCCGGTCAGGGGGGAATGAGCAGTTCTTC

J: TRBJ2-3
size: few
V: TRBV27
D: TRBD2
CDR3: CATRGGGATRTQYF
DNA: TGTGCCACTAGGGGCGGGGGGGCTACTCGTACGCAGTATTTT

J: TRBJ2-3
size: few
V: TRBV20-1
D: .
CDR3: CSASWGRGTDTQYF
DNA: TGCAGTGCTAGCTGGGGTCGGGGCACAGATACGCAGTATTTT

J: TRBJ2-1
size: .
V: TRBV5-1
D: .
CDR3: CASSLGSVFYNEQFF
DNA: TGCGCCAGCAGCTTGGGTAGTGTCTTCTACAATGAGCAGTTCTTC

J: TRBJ2-2
size: few
V: TRBV5-5
D: .
CDR3: CASSRSPDLLDTGELFF
DNA: TGTGCCAGCAGCCGCTCCCCCGATCTCCTGGACACCGGGGAGCTGTTTTTT

J: TRBJ2-1
size: few
V: TRBV7-9
D: TRBD2
CDR3: CASSSTGTSVVQFF
DNA: TGTGCCAGCAGCTCGACCGGGACTAGCGTAGTGCAGTTCTTC

J: TRBJ1-2
size: many
V: TRBV4-1
D: .
CDR3: CASSQKWGDGYTF
DNA: TGCGCCAGCAGCCAGAAATGGGGGGATGGCTACACCTTC

J: TRBJ2-5
size: many
V: TRBV7-2
D: TRBD1
CDR3: CASSSDRGETQYF
DNA: TGTGCCAGCAGCTCGGACAGGGGGGAGACCCAGTACTTC

J: TRBJ1-6
size: .
V: TRBV5-1
D: TRBD1
CDR3: CASSRDSGIDGSPLHF
DNA: TGCGCCAGCAGCAGGGACAGTGGTATCGATGGCTCACCCCTCCACTTT

J: TRBJ1-2
size: .
V: TRBV7-9
D: .
CDR3: CASSPRGVGYTF
DNA: TGTGCCAGCAGCCCGAGAGGGGTTGGCTACACCTTC

J: TRBJ1-1
size: many
V: TRBV18
D: .
CDR3: CASSGLEGGTEAFF
DNA: TGTGCCAGCTCAGGCCTTGAGGGAGGCACTGAAGCTTTCTTT

J: TRBJ2-5
size: many
V: TRBV7-2
D: .
CDR3: CASSLLTREETQYF
DNA: TGTGCCAGCAGCTTACTTACCAGGGAGGAGACCCAGTACTTC

J: TRBJ2-3
size: .
V: TRBV7-2
D: TRBD1
CDR3: CASSLGGTGGGDTQYF
DNA: TGTGCCAGCAGCCTAGGGGGGACAGGGGGCGGAGATACGCAGTATTTT

J: TRBJ1-2
size: many
V: TRBV7-2
D: .
CDR3: CASSLAFRGEDGYTF
DNA: TGTGCCAGCAGCTTAGCGTTCCGGGGCGAGGATGGCTACACCTTC

J: TRBJ2-5
size: many
V: TRBV7-2
D: TRBD2
CDR3: CASSLVGGGETQYF
DNA: TGTGCCAGCAGCTTAGTCGGCGGGGGAGAGACCCAGTACTTC

J: TRBJ2-5
size: few
V: TRBV6-5
D: .
CDR3: CASSPDPPWNQETQYF
DNA: TGTGCCAGCAGTCCCGATCCCCCCTGGAACCAAGAGACCCAGTACTTC

J: TRBJ2-1
size: .
V: TRBV12-3/TRBV12-4
D: TRBD2
CDR3: CASSLRVPGLAGESSYNEQFF
DNA: TGTGCCAGCAGTTTAAGAGTACCTGGACTAGCGGGGGAGAGCTCCTACAATGAGCAGTTCTTC

J: TRBJ2-1
size: few
V: TRBV6-5
D: TRBD1
CDR3: CASSYRTGYNEQFF
DNA: TGTGCCAGCAGTTACCGGACAGGCTACAATGAGCAGTTCTTC

J: TRBJ2-1
size: many
V: TRBV25-1
D: TRBD2
CDR3: CASAGGGPYNEQFF
DNA: TGTGCCAGCGCCGGGGGGGGCCCGTACAATGAGCAGTTCTTC